The next 19 T cell receptor beta chains were all read from a single sample in a study of blood T cell repertoires in COVID-19. The data were produced by immunoSEQ multiplex PCR, yet TCRdb's version contains in-frame clones alone and is incomplete. The sample has 190,000 or so clones, about 89% seen once. The sample consisted of peripheral blood. The receptors come from a man aged 35-49 years with acute or convalescent COVID-19.

The genes are TRBV19 and TRBJ1-2; D unclear. V lost 4 bases, J lost 1 base, and 13 bases lay in between. The CDR3 is 15 amino acids. CDR1 LNHDA and CDR2 SQIVND come from the germline V gene (reference sequence). CDR3 bases: TGTGCCAGTAGTAAGCAAATGCTCCTTAACTATGGCTACACCTTC. It yields the protein CASSKQMLLNYGYTF.

The V call is TRBV30, the J call TRBJ2-3; D possibly corresponds to TRBD2 (6 bases). The germline gives CDR1 GTSNPN, CDR2 SVGIG (reference sequence). The CDR3 length is 14 residues. Trimming stripped 3 bases from V and 2 bases from J, with 12 bases between. The CDR3 is CAWRPGEITDTQYF. The DNA of the CDR3 is TGTGCCTGGAGACCGGGGGAGATCACAGATACGCAGTATTTT.

This rearrangement joins TRBV6-6 to TRBJ2-7; 10 bases match TRBD1. Per germline, CDR1 MNHNY and CDR2 SVGAGI (reference sequence). This CDR3 is built from 15 residues. V shed 5 bases, J shed 7 bases, and the junction held 11 bases outside the gene matches. In DNA, the CDR3 is TGTGCCAGCAGTGATCCGGGACAGGGGTCTATAGAGCAGTACTTC. Its protein is CASSDPGQGSIEQYF.

The genes are TRBV3-1 (or the pseudogene TRBV3-2) and TRBJ2-7; D possibly corresponds to TRBD2 (6 bases). Germline assignment: CDR1 LGHDT and CDR2 YNNKEL (reference sequence). CDR3 size: 15 residues. Trimming pared 1 base from V and 0 bases from J, leaving 10 bases between. For the CDR3, the DNA is TGTGCCAGCAGCCAAGGCGGCGGGACCTCCTACGAGCAGTACTTC. Translation gives CASSQGGGTSYEQYF.

This sequence joins TRBV18 and TRBJ2-3; maybe TRBD1 (5 bases). CDR3 length equals 13 residues. Per the germline V gene, CDR1 is KGHSH and CDR2 is LQKENI. Trimming removed 0 bases at V and 6 bases at J, with 7 bases between. Written as DNA, the CDR3 is TGTGCCAGCTCACCACCGGGGCGCGATACGCAGTATTTT. Residues: CASSPPGRDTQYF.

The rearrangement joins TRBV7-2 to TRBJ1-4; D ambiguous. Deletions cut 10 bases from V and 5 bases from J, with 14 bases between. Germline V CDR1 and CDR2: SGHTA, FQGNSA. The CDR3 consists of 13 residues. The CDR3 coding sequence is TGTGCCATCCGGTCGAGTTTAAATGAAAAACTGTTTTTT. This encodes CAIRSSLNEKLFF.

The chain recombines TRBV5-4 with TRBJ1-6; no firm D call. Trimming stripped 2 bases from V and 0 bases from J, with 6 bases between. This CDR3 has 15 amino acids. The germline V gene encodes CDR1 SGHNT and CDR2 YYREEE (reference sequence). CDR3 loop: CASSLGSSYNSPLHF. The DNA for the CDR3 is TGTGCCAGCAGCTTAGGGAGCTCCTATAATTCACCCCTCCACTTT.

The rearrangement joins TRBV5-4 to TRBJ1-1; D is unresolved. V was trimmed by 1 base and J by 6 bases, leaving 16 bases between them. The CDR3 totals 15 residues. Germline CDR1 is SGHNT and CDR2 is YYREEE (reference sequence). CDR3 in DNA: TGTGCCAGCAGCTTGAGGGCGAGGGCCTCGGCTGAAGCTTTCTTT. Amino acids: CASSLRARASAEAFF.

The chain uses TRBV11-2 and TRBJ2-7; D may be TRBD2 (6 bases). V was pared by 1 base and J by 4 bases, with 8 bases between. The length of the CDR3 is 13 residues. Germline loops: CDR1 SGHAT, CDR2 FQNNGV. The CDR3 loop is CASSLAGVYEQYF. The DNA for the CDR3 is TGTGCCAGCAGCTTAGCGGGGGTTTACGAGCAGTACTTC.

The chain combines TRBV28 with TRBJ2-1; 14 bases match TRBD2. The CDR3 has 16 residues. Trimming took 1 base from V and 8 from J; bases not matched to a gene: 4. The V gene's germline CDR1 is MDHEN and CDR2 SYDVKM. The CDR3 nucleotides are TGTGCCAGCAGTTTATCGACTAGCGGGGGGGAGGATGAGCAGTTCTTC. This gives the protein CASSLSTSGGEDEQFF.

This clone was recorded once. The CDR3 bases are TGCGCCAGCAGCGCCATGGAGGGGCAGGCCGGGCAGCCCCAGCATTTT. Translation gives CASSAMEGQAGQPQHF. The chain is built from TRBV5-1 and TRBJ1-5; a possible D gene is TRBD1 (5 bases). The CDR3 covers 16 residues. Germline values: CDR1 SGHRS, CDR2 YFSETQ. V was pared by 4 bases and J by 7 bases, with 21 bases between.

The chain has TRBV27 and TRBJ2-2; D perhaps matches TRBD2 (6 bases). The length of the CDR3 is 16 residues. The V gene lost 3 bases and the J gene lost 5 bases, with 16 bases spanning the gap. CDR1 MNHEY and CDR2 SMNVEV come from the germline V gene (reference sequence). The DNA for the CDR3 is TGTGCCAGCAGTTTCCAAGCGGGCCCTGGGACCGGGGAGCTGTTTTTT. This encodes CASSFQAGPGTGELFF.

This chain connects TRBV6-5 to TRBJ2-3, with no clear D. V was cut by 0 bases and J by 0 bases, with 7 bases left in between. Germline lookup yields CDR1 MNHEY and CDR2 SVGAGI. The CDR3 is 15 residues long. The CDR3 sequence: CASSYSTTSTDTQYF. Here the CDR3 DNA reads TGTGCCAGCAGTTACTCGACAACTAGCACAGATACGCAGTATTTT.

The chain carries TRBV6-1 and TRBJ2-1; TRBD2 agrees at 8 bases. The CDR3 contains 17 residues. Germline V lookup: CDR1 MNHNS, CDR2 SASEGT. The ends lost 4 bases at V and 4 bases at J; junction bases unmatched: 12. The CDR3 coding sequence is TGTGCCAGCAGTGCCCCCGCCGGGGGGGCCCCATACAATGAGCAGTTCTTC. Its translation: CASSAPAGGAPYNEQFF.

The V call is TRBV12-3 or TRBV12-4, the J call TRBJ1-2, with D unclear. The CDR3 is 12 residues long. V was pared by 3 bases and J by 10 bases, with 12 bases between. The DNA of the CDR3 is TGTGCCAGCAGTTTCGGGCCCGGGGTCTACACCTTC. As protein: CASSFGPGVYTF.

This clone showed up just once. The chain links TRBV5-1 to TRBJ1-3; D is unresolved. CDR3 length: 16 residues. Trimming removed 0 bases from V and 4 bases from J, with 14 bases in between. Germline V gene sequence: CDR1 SGHRS, CDR2 YFSETQ. Written as DNA, the CDR3 is TGCGCCAGCAGCTTGGCCGGCAGCGCGGCAGGAAACACCATATATTTT. Its protein is CASSLAGSAAGNTIYF.

In its sample, this clone was seen a few times. The CDR3 DNA follows: TGTGCCAGCAGCGTCCAGACAGGGACTGGCTACACCTTC. Residues: CASSVQTGTGYTF. This chain connects TRBV9 to TRBJ1-2; 7 bases are a match to TRBD1. CDR1 is SGDLS, CDR2 YYNGEE, per germline. CDR3 size: 13 residues. V lost 2 bases to trimming and J lost 7 bases; unmatched junction nucleotides: 5.

This sequence joins TRBV19 and TRBJ2-2; D remains unclear. This CDR3 comprises 13 residues. Germline CDR1 reads LNHDA; CDR2 reads SQIVND (reference sequence). Between the trimmed V and J ends, which lost 3 bases and 4 bases, there was a span of 6 bases. The CDR3 reads CASSMGPTGELFF. The DNA of the CDR3 is TGTGCCAGTAGTATGGGCCCCACCGGGGAGCTGTTTTTT.

The rearrangement joins TRBV30 to TRBJ2-6, with D perhaps TRBD1 (5 bases). Germline CDR1 is GTSNPN and CDR2 is SVGIG (reference sequence). Deletions cut 1 base from V and 4 bases from J, with 8 bases between. The CDR3 extends over 14 amino acids. In DNA form, the CDR3 reads TGTGCCTGGAGTGGGGGCGCGGGGGCCAACGTCCTGACTTTC. It encodes CAWSGGAGANVLTF.